These 12 T cell receptor beta chains were sequenced from one sample in a study of blood T cell repertoires in COVID-19. Here immunoSEQ multiplex PCR was the method, and the copy in TCRdb shows in-frame clones only, minus some. The table has under 300,000 clones, roughly 82% seen once; the top ten hold 4.9%. The sample taken for sequencing was peripheral blood. All receptors come from a woman older than 75 with active or convalescent COVID-19.

This clone appeared once. The genes are TRBV19 and TRBJ2-1; a possible D gene is TRBD1 (6 bases). Trimming pared 10 bases from V and 0 bases from J, leaving 13 bases between. The germline V gene has CDR1 LNHDA and CDR2 SQIVND (reference sequence). The CDR3 contains 14 residues. The DNA of the CDR3 is TGTGCCACACGAGGACAGCTCTCCTACAATGAGCAGTTCTTC. Translating gives CATRGQLSYNEQFF.

The gene calls are TRBV27 and TRBJ1-5; unclear D gene. CDR1 is MNHEY, CDR2 SMNVEV, per germline (reference sequence). V lost 5 bases, J lost 1 base, and 12 bases lay in between. The CDR3 extends over 15 amino acids. CDR3 bases: TGTGCCAGCAGTCCCGATGGACTGAGCAATCAGCCCCAGCATTTT. This translates into CASSPDGLSNQPQHF.

V and J are TRBV11-2 and TRBJ1-1; D gene ambiguous. CDR3 size: 14 residues. Per the germline V gene, CDR1 is SGHAT and CDR2 is FQNNGV. V lost 0 bases and J lost 1, with 6 bases in between. DNA for the CDR3: TGTGCCAGCAGCTTAGATCCCGGGAACACTGAAGCTTTCTTT. As protein: CASSLDPGNTEAFF. The complete variable domain, with remaining parts taken from reference TRBV11-2 and TRBJ1-1, reads EAGVAQSPRYKIIEKRQSVAFWCNPISGHATLYWYQQILGQGPKLLIQFQNNGVVDDSQLPKDRFSAERLKGVDSTLKIQPAKLEDSAVYLCASSLDPGNTEAFFGQGTRLTVV.

V gene TRBV27 combines with J gene TRBJ2-3, with 8 bases lining up with TRBD1. Germline V gene sequence: CDR1 MNHEY, CDR2 SMNVEV (reference sequence). Unmatched junction bases numbered 5, after V lost 3 bases and J lost 3 bases. This CDR3 has 15 residues. Here the CDR3 DNA reads TGTGCCAGCAGTTTTGGACAGGGTGGGACAGATACGCAGTATTTT. Translation gives CASSFGQGGTDTQYF.

This clone is medium-sized. The chain carries TRBV10-2 and TRBJ1-2; D gene unclear. The length of the CDR3 is 13 residues. CDR1 and CDR2 from the germline V gene are WSHSY and SAAADI. Between the trimmed V and J ends, which lost 2 bases and 2 bases, there was a span of 6 bases. DNA of the CDR3: TGCGCCAGCAGTGAGACAGAGAACTATGGCTACACCTTC. This codes for CASSETENYGYTF.

V gene TRBV24-1 combines with J gene TRBJ2-2, with D maybe TRBD2 (6 bases). V was cut by 9 bases and J by 2 bases, with 15 bases left in between. From germline, CDR1 is KGHDR and CDR2 SFDVKD. CDR3 length: 15 residues. CDR3 DNA: TGTGCCACCGGGGGAGGCAGGCCAAACACCGGGGAGCTGTTTTTT. Translation gives CATGGGRPNTGELFF.

A remark on this clone: A read error may produce the germline difference seen at one junction end. V is TRBV11-2 and J is TRBJ1-6; 8 bases fit TRBD1. CDR1 is SGHAT, CDR2 FQNNGV, per germline. The CDR3 covers 15 residues. The CDR3 sequence: CASREQGGVNSLLHF. The CDR3 DNA is TGTGCCAGCAGAGAACAGGGGGGTGTGAATTCACTCCTCCACTTT.

This clone was picked up a small number of times. The chain recombines TRBV25-1 with TRBJ2-2; 8 bases map to TRBD1. CDR1 is MGHDK and CDR2 is SYGVNS in the germline V gene. The CDR3 is 14 amino acids. The V segment lost 6 bases and the J segment 3 bases; nucleotides outside the gene matches: 3. The CDR3: CASRDRGHTGELFF. The CDR3 nucleotides read TGTGCCAGCAGAGACAGGGGCCACACCGGGGAGCTGTTTTTT.

The chain combines TRBV3-1 (or the pseudogene TRBV3-2) with TRBJ1-3; D is unresolved. Germline loops: CDR1 LGHDT, CDR2 YNNKEL (reference sequence). Trimming shortened V by 0 bases and J by 4 bases, and 10 bases separated the two germline ends. The CDR3 is 15 amino acids. CDR3 amino acids: CASSQDRGRGNTIYF. The CDR3 coding sequence is TGTGCCAGCAGCCAAGATCGAGGGAGGGGAAACACCATATATTTT.

V is TRBV7-8 and J is TRBJ1-2, with 10 bases aligning to TRBD1. This CDR3 is built from 17 residues. V lost 4 bases and J lost 8; bases outside the gene matches: 16. Looked up from germline, CDR1 is SGHVS and CDR2 is FQNEAQ. This chain's CDR3 is CASSSGLPGQGTGGYTF. The DNA for the CDR3 is TGTGCCAGCAGCTCAGGGCTTCCGGGACAGGGGACTGGAGGCTACACCTTC.

The chain couples TRBV27 to TRBJ2-1; 10 nucleotides align to TRBD1. CDR3 length: 17 residues. After removal of 0 bases from V and 7 bases from J, the junction contained 9 bases not matched to a gene. Germline assignment: CDR1 MNHEY and CDR2 SMNVEV (reference sequence). The CDR3 DNA is TGTGCCAGCAGTTTATCCCCGATGACAGGGGGCATGAATGAGCAGTTCTTC. This gives the protein CASSLSPMTGGMNEQFF.

The V call is TRBV28, the J call TRBJ1-3; D not resolved. Germline lookup yields CDR1 MDHEN and CDR2 SYDVKM. This CDR3 has 13 residues. V lost 6 bases and J lost 5, with 11 bases in between. For the CDR3, the DNA is TGTGCCAGCAGCAAAGTAGCTCGAAACACCATATATTTT. Translated, it gives CASSKVARNTIYF.